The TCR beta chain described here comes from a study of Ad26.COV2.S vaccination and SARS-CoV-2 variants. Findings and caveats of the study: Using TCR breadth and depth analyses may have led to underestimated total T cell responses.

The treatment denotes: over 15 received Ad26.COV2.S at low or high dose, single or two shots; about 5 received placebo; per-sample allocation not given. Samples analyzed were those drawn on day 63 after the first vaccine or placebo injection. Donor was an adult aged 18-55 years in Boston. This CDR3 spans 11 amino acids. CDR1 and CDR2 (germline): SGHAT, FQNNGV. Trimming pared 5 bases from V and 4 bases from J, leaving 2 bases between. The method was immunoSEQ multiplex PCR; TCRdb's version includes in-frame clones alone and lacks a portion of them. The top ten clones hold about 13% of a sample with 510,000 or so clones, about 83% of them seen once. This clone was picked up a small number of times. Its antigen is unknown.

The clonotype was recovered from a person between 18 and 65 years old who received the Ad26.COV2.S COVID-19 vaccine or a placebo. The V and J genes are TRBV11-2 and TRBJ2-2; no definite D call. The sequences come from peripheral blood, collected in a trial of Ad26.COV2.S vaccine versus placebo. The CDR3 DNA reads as TGTGCCAGCAGCATCACCGGGGAGCTGTTTTTT. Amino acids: CASSITGELFF.